This TCR beta chain was recorded in a study of T cell repertoires in cytomegalovirus infection. Study-wide background: Public TCR beta signatures provided an indication of both CMV infection and a matching HLA type.

TCRdb re-called the reads with MiXCR, one entry per CDR3 protein. The table shows under 600,000 distinct CDR3 sequences, with 15% to 20% occurring only once. This clonotype was seen repeatedly, ten times or more. Its antigen is unknown. Study-level results: Public TCR beta family frequency separated CMV-and-HLA carriers, including in an independent cohort. HLA-C-restricted TCR beta clonotypes specific for CMV led the ex vivo response.

Input material: CD8+ T cells from PBMCs. The TCR sequence derives from a human donor in good health (CMV status not recorded). Some clones in this sample may be carry-over from other donors' samples.

The CDR3 is CAILGGPNTGELFF. The CDR3 DNA is TGTGCCATCTTGGGAGGGCCGAACACCGGGGAGCTGTTTTTT. The rearrangement links TRBV7-8 to TRBJ2-2; 7 bases are shared with TRBD2. In germline, CDR1 is SGHVS, CDR2 FQNEAQ. The V gene end was trimmed by 10 bases and the J gene end by 0 bases; junction bases not matched to a gene: 5. This CDR3 is 14 amino acids long.